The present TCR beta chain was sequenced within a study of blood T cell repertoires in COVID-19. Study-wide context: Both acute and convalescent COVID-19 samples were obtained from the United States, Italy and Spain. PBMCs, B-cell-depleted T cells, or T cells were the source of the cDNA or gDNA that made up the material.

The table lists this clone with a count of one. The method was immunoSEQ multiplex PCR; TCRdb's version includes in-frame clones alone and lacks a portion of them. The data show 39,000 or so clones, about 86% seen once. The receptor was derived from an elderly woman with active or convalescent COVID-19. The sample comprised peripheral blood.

As DNA, the CDR3 is TGTGCCAGCAGTTTAAGGCCTAGCGGAGAGGGGACCCAGTACTTC. Amino acids: CASSLRPSGEGTQYF. V and J are TRBV28 and TRBJ2-5, with 7 bases identical to TRBD2. CDR1 and CDR2 (germline): MDHEN, SYDVKM. Trimming cost V 2 bases and J 7 bases; bases outside gene matches: 10. The length of the CDR3 is 15 residues.